These 13 T cell receptor beta chains came from one sample sequenced in a study of T cell repertoires in cytomegalovirus infection. Which antigens these TCRs recognize remains unknown. TCRdb analysed the reads with MiXCR anew, one entry per CDR3 protein. The sample holds some 54,000 distinct CDR3 sequences, about 19% seen once. The specimen was CD8+ T cells from cultured PBMCs, collected from culture after CMV antigen stimulation. Receptors were obtained from a human donor in good health (CMV status not recorded). Some clones in this sample may be carry-over from other donors' samples.

The chain recombines TRBV6-2 or TRBV6-3 with TRBJ1-2, with a possible D match to TRBD1 (6 bases). Germline V CDR1 and CDR2: MNHEY, SVGEGT. V was pared by 4 bases and J by 10 bases, with 16 bases between. The CDR3 loop spans 13 amino acids. The CDR3 region has the DNA TGTGCCAGCAGTTCCCGACGGACAGCGGACTACACCTTC. This gives the protein CASSSRRTADYTF.

This clonotype appeared a few times. At one end the junction does not follow the germline gene, possibly because of a read error. The genes are TRBV7-2 and TRBJ2-3; D unclear. CDR3 length: 17 amino acids. The germline V gene has CDR1 SGHTA and CDR2 FQGNSA. This chain's CDR3 is CASRLVAVLAHTDTQYF. The CDR3 nucleotides are TGTGCCAGCAGATTAGTTGCGGTTCTTGCACACACAGATACGCAGTATTTT. Full variable domain (rest looked up from reference TRBV7-2 and TRBJ2-3): GAGVSQSPSNKVTEKGKDVELRCDPISGHTALYWYRQSLGQGLEFLIYFQGNSAPDKSGLPSDRFSAERTGGSVSTLTIQRTQQEDSAVYLCASRLVAVLAHTDTQYFGPGTRLTVL.

The V and J genes are TRBV2 and TRBJ2-2, with 11 nucleotides matching TRBD2. The CDR3 totals 15 residues. Germline CDR1 is SNHLY and CDR2 is FYNNEI. Trimming took 6 bases from V and 7 from J; bases not matched to a gene: 7. CDR3 DNA: TGTGCCAGCAGGATGACTAGCGGGGTTCACGGGGAGCTGTTTTTT. Protein product: CASRMTSGVHGELFF.

V and J are TRBV4-2 and TRBJ2-7, with D tentatively TRBD1 (6 bases). The CDR3 totals 13 residues. Trimming shortened V by 0 bases and J by 7 bases, and 10 bases separated the two germline ends. From germline, CDR1 is LGHNA and CDR2 YNFKEQ. This CDR3 reads CASSQEGQREQYF. The CDR3 nucleotides read TGTGCCAGCAGCCAAGAGGGACAACGGGAGCAGTACTTC.

The gene calls are TRBV19 and TRBJ1-5; D is uncertain. The CDR3 loop spans 14 amino acids. Germline CDR1 reads LNHDA; CDR2 reads SQIVND (reference sequence). The V and J ends lost 3 bases and 1 base respectively, with 7 bases between them. DNA of the CDR3: TGTGCCAGTAGTATTTTAGACAGCAATCAGCCCCAGCATTTT. Its translation: CASSILDSNQPQHF.

This clonotype was counted between two and nine times. The rearrangement joins TRBV20-1 to TRBJ2-3; TRBD1 or TRBD2 may be the D gene (6 bases each). Germline lookup yields CDR1 DFQATT and CDR2 SNEGSKA (reference sequence). This CDR3 comprises 15 residues. Trimming cost V 5 bases and J 5 bases, with 20 bases left between them. The CDR3 DNA follows: TGCAGTGCTTGGGACCGGTGGGGGGCAAGAGATACGCAGTATTTT. It codes for CSAWDRWGARDTQYF.

The genes are TRBV24-1 and TRBJ1-2, with D maybe TRBD1 (6 bases). The ends were cut back, 2 bases at V and 6 bases at J, with 15 bases in the middle. Germline V lookup: CDR1 KGHDR, CDR2 SFDVKD. The CDR3 is 15 residues long. The CDR3 spells CATSDSGTLIDGYTF. The CDR3 coding sequence is TGTGCCACCAGTGATTCCGGGACACTGATTGATGGCTACACCTTC.

The sample holds a few counts of this clonotype. The V call is TRBV7-8, the J call TRBJ2-5; perhaps TRBD2 as D (5 bases). The CDR3 is 15 amino acids. With 2 bases removed from V and 1 base from J, the gap between germline ends came to 11 bases. The germline gives CDR1 SGHVS, CDR2 FQNEAQ. CDR3 in amino acids: CASSLWVGAQETQYF. CDR3 bases: TGTGCCAGCAGCTTATGGGTGGGAGCCCAAGAGACCCAGTACTTC.

The genes are TRBV7-6 and TRBJ2-3; 11 bases are shared with TRBD2. Germline lookup yields CDR1 SGHVS and CDR2 FNYEAQ. With V trimmed by 6 bases and J by 3 bases, 11 bases remained unmatched. CDR3 length: 17 amino acids. This CDR3 is CASSFLLAGGGTDTQYF. CDR3 nucleotide sequence: TGTGCCAGCAGTTTTCTGCTAGCGGGGGGCGGAACAGATACGCAGTATTTT.

The chain joins TRBV6-5 to TRBJ1-2; 9 positions match TRBD1. Germline V CDR1 and CDR2: MNHEY, SVGAGI. With V trimmed by 0 bases and J by 8 bases, 4 bases remained unmatched. The CDR3 has 14 amino acids. The CDR3 loop reads CASSYSGQGTGYTF. The DNA of the CDR3 is TGTGCCAGCAGTTACTCGGGACAGGGTACCGGCTACACCTTC.

The chain combines TRBV4-3 with TRBJ1-1; 9 bases align to TRBD1. Looked up from germline, CDR1 is LGHNA and CDR2 is YSLEER. V trimming: 2 bases; J trimming: 4 bases; junction bases outside the gene matches: 2. The CDR3 runs to 14 residues. CDR3: CASSQRDRATEAFF. The CDR3 DNA sequence: TGCGCCAGCAGCCAAAGGGACAGGGCCACTGAAGCTTTCTTT.

This clonotype was counted between two and nine times. The chain joins TRBV7-6 to TRBJ2-1; 11 bases map to TRBD2. The J segment lost 7 bases and the V segment lost 1 base, leaving 6 bases of the junction unmatched. The CDR3 extends over 16 amino acids. Germline V gene sequence: CDR1 SGHVS, CDR2 FNYEAQ. For the CDR3, the DNA is TGTGCCAGCAGCTTAGAGAGTGGACTAGCGGGTAATGAGCAGTTCTTC. As protein: CASSLESGLAGNEQFF. Full variable domain (outside the CDR3, taken from reference TRBV7-6 and TRBJ2-1): GAGVSQSPRYKVTKRGQDVALRCDPISGHVSLYWYRQALGQGPEFLTYFNYEAQQDKSGLPNDRFSAERPEGSISTLTIQRTEQRDSAMYRCASSLESGLAGNEQFFGPGTRLTVL.

The CDR3 reads CASSAVGPGNTIYF. The CDR3 nucleotides are TGTGCCAGCAGCGCCGTGGGACCTGGAAACACCATATATTTT. The gene calls are TRBV7-3 and TRBJ1-3; tentative D call: TRBD1 (5 bases). Trimming left V 5 bases short and J 2 bases short, with 10 bases between. The CDR3 covers 14 residues. Looked up from germline, CDR1 is SGHTA and CDR2 is FQGTGA.